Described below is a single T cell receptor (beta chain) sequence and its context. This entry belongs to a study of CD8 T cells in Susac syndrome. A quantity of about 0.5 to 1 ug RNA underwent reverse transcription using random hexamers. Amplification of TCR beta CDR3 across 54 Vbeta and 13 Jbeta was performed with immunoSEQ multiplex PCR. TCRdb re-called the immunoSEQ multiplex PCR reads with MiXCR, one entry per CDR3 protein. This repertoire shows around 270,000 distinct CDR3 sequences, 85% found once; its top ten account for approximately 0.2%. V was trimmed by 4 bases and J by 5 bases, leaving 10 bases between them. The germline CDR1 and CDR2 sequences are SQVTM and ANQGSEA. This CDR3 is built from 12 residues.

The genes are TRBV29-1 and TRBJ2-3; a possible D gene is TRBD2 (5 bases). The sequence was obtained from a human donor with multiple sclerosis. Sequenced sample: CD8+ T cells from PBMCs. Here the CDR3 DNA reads TGCAGCGTTGCAGACGCGGGAGATACGCAGTATTTT. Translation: CSVADAGDTQYF.